A single sample gave rise to the 22 T cell receptor beta chains below, sequenced in a study of T cells in tuberculosis. The assay was immunoSEQ multiplex PCR, and TCRdb's table has in-frame clones only and misses some. The table shows just under 45,000 clones, with about 95% occurring only once. Sequencing was carried out using PBMCs. The receptors were gathered from a donor aged 5-35 years with latent tuberculosis or without tuberculosis infection. Some clones in this sample may be carry-over from other donors' samples.

The rearrangement uses TRBV12-5 and TRBJ1-4, with TRBD1 matching over 12 bases. Germline CDR1 reads LGHNT; CDR2 reads FRNRAP. Losses at the gene ends were 6 bases for V and 8 bases for J; bases not matched to a gene: 4. This CDR3 has 14 residues. The chain's CDR3 is CASGPGTGGEKLFF. The CDR3 DNA reads as TGTGCTAGTGGCCCCGGGACAGGGGGCGAAAAACTGTTTTTT. Looking up the rest from reference TRBV12-5 and TRBJ1-4 gives the full variable domain: DARVTQTPRHKVTEMGQEVTMRCQPILGHNTVFWYRQTMMQGLELLAYFRNRAPLDDSGMPKDRFSAEMPDATLATLKIQPSEPRDSAVYFCASGPGTGGEKLFFGSGTQLSVL.

A single count supports this clone. The rearrangement joins TRBV7-2 to TRBJ2-2; D not resolved. Between the trimmed V and J ends, which lost 5 bases and 6 bases, there was a span of 7 bases. CDR1 is SGHTA, CDR2 FQGNSA, per germline. The CDR3 extends over 12 amino acids. The CDR3 reads CASSPGSGELFF. CDR3 nucleotides: TGTGCCAGCAGCCCCGGTTCCGGGGAGCTGTTTTTT.

This clone was detected once. The V call is TRBV5-1, the J call TRBJ2-1, with 7 bases identical to TRBD2. This CDR3 has 14 amino acids. Germline loops: CDR1 SGHRS, CDR2 YFSETQ. J lost 3 bases, V lost 5 bases, and 5 bases had no gene match. The CDR3 region is CASSSSGIYNEQFF. The CDR3 nucleotides read TGCGCCAGCAGTTCAAGCGGGATCTACAATGAGCAGTTCTTC.

This chain links TRBV30 with TRBJ1-2; the match to TRBD1 covers 10 bases. Germline CDR1 reads GTSNPN; CDR2 reads SVGIG (reference sequence). V lost 4 bases, J lost 4 bases, and 6 bases stayed unmatched. The CDR3 covers 14 residues. The CDR3 region is CAWTLGQGTYGYTF. In DNA form, the CDR3 reads TGTGCCTGGACTTTGGGACAGGGGACCTATGGCTACACCTTC.

The V and J genes are TRBV6-1 and TRBJ2-1; perhaps TRBD1 as D (5 bases). Germline CDR1 reads MNHNS; CDR2 reads SASEGT. Trimming left V 7 bases short and J 8 bases short, with 15 bases between. The CDR3 sequence is 13 residues long. Here the CDR3 DNA reads TGTGCCAGCACTCCGACAGTTAGGGATGAGCAGTTCTTC. It codes for CASTPTVRDEQFF.

V is TRBV18 and J is TRBJ1-3; TRBD1 matches 7 bases. The CDR3 covers 16 residues. V gave up 6 bases and J gave up 0 bases; unmatched junction bases: 8. The germline gives CDR1 KGHSH, CDR2 LQKENI. The CDR3 DNA reads as TGTGCCAGCTCTAAAATCCGGGACAGCTCTGGAAACACCATATATTTT. It codes for CASSKIRDSSGNTIYF. Combining the CDR3 with reference TRBV18 and TRBJ1-3 gives the whole variable domain NAGVMQNPRHLVRRRGQEARLRCSPMKGHSHVYWYRQLPEEGLKFMVYLQKENIIDESGMPKERFSAEFPKEGPSILRIQQVVRGDSAAYFCASSKIRDSSGNTIYFGEGSWLTVV.

V gene TRBV4-3 combines with J gene TRBJ2-7; no clear D gene. There are 15 residues in the CDR3. V was cut by 1 base and J by 0 bases, with 10 bases left in between. Germline V CDR1 and CDR2: LGHNA, YSLEER. The CDR3 loop is CASSQAGEGSYEQYF. CDR3 nucleotide sequence: TGCGCCAGCAGCCAAGCAGGTGAAGGCTCCTACGAGCAGTACTTC.

The rearrangement joins TRBV11-3 to TRBJ2-2; D perhaps matches TRBD2 (5 bases). The CDR3 totals 15 residues. Germline CDR1 and CDR2: SGHNT and YENEEA. The germline V and J ends were trimmed by 9 bases and 7 bases, with 21 bases remaining between them. CDR3: CARTGAGRAGGELFF. CDR3 bases: TGTGCCAGAACGGGTGCGGGTAGAGCTGGCGGGGAGCTGTTTTTT.

J is TRBJ2-7 and V is TRBV18; weak D call: TRBD2 (7 bases). Germline V gene data show CDR1 as KGHSH and CDR2 as LQKENI. Trimming pared 8 bases from V and 3 bases from J, leaving 14 bases between. CDR3 length: 13 residues. The CDR3 DNA reads as TGTGCCAGCCAGCGGGACACTATCTACGAGCAGTACTTC. Translating gives CASQRDTIYEQYF.

The chain employs TRBV29-1 and TRBJ2-1; 10 bases are shared with TRBD1. V was pared by 8 bases and J by 5 bases, with 9 bases of the junction left unmatched. The CDR3 length is 14 residues. The germline V gene encodes CDR1 SQVTM and CDR2 ANQGSEA. The CDR3 region is CSFTRDRGDNEQFF. The CDR3 nucleotides are TGCAGCTTTACCCGGGACAGGGGAGACAATGAGCAGTTCTTC.

The rearrangement uses TRBV6-5 and TRBJ1-5, with unresolved D. The CDR3 is 13 residues long. The germline gives CDR1 MNHEY, CDR2 SVGAGI. V lost 6 bases, J lost 2 bases, and 8 bases lay in between. The CDR3 DNA follows: TGTGCCAGCAGGTCTACAGGCAATCAGCCCCAGCATTTT. Its protein is CASRSTGNQPQHF.

The chain recombines TRBV7-3 with TRBJ1-2, with a possible D match to TRBD1 (5 bases). Germline-derived CDR1 and CDR2 are SGHTA and FQGTGA. There are 13 residues in the CDR3. Trimming stripped 2 bases from V and 6 bases from J, with 10 bases between. In DNA, the CDR3 is TGTGCCAGCAGCTTATCGCCGGGGGATGGCTACACCTTC. This codes for CASSLSPGDGYTF.

This clone was detected a few times. V usage is TRBV28 and J usage is TRBJ2-7; no clear D gene. This CDR3 has 14 residues. In germline, CDR1 is MDHEN, CDR2 SYDVKM. V lost 7 bases, J lost 1 base, and 14 bases lay in between. The DNA for the CDR3 is TGTGCCAGCAACTCCAATTTGGTATCCTACGAGCAGTACTTC. Translating gives CASNSNLVSYEQYF.

The rearrangement uses TRBV27 and TRBJ2-3; TRBD2 matches 12 bases. CDR3 length: 16 amino acids. The V gene's germline CDR1 is MNHEY and CDR2 SMNVEV (reference sequence). V was clipped by 5 bases and J by 4 bases; unmatched bases: 7. The CDR3 is CASSERTSGTSDTQYF. CDR3 nucleotide sequence: TGTGCCAGCAGTGAGAGGACTAGCGGGACTTCAGATACGCAGTATTTT.

This chain links TRBV9 with TRBJ1-1; TRBD1 is a possible D gene (5 bases). Germline CDR1 is SGDLS and CDR2 is YYNGEE. V was trimmed by 4 bases and J by 0 bases, leaving 19 bases between them. This CDR3 contains 17 residues. The CDR3 spells CASSPRDFGYMNTEAFF. The DNA for the CDR3 is TGTGCCAGCAGCCCCCGGGACTTCGGTTACATGAACACTGAAGCTTTCTTT.

The chain couples TRBV6-1 to TRBJ1-5; TRBD1 might be the D (5 bases). In germline, CDR1 is MNHNS, CDR2 SASEGT. V lost 6 bases and J 4 bases, leaving 13 bases between the germline ends. The CDR3 runs to 14 residues. For the CDR3, the DNA is TGTGCCAGCAGGGGGGGACCCCTGAATCAGCCCCAGCATTTT. Translated: CASRGGPLNQPQHF.

CDR3 coding DNA: TGTGCCAGCAGCTCCCCTAGATACAATGAGCAGTTCTTC. It is translated as CASSSPRYNEQFF. V is TRBV5-6 and J is TRBJ2-1; no clear D gene. Germline V lookup: CDR1 SGHDT, CDR2 YYEEEE. The CDR3 is 13 residues long. V was pared by 3 bases and J by 4 bases, with 8 bases between.

This chain connects TRBV5-4 to TRBJ2-2; 7 bases agree with TRBD1. This CDR3 contains 15 residues. Per the germline V gene, CDR1 is SGHNT and CDR2 is YYREEE (reference sequence). Unmatched junction bases numbered 10, after V lost 4 bases and J lost 7 bases. In nucleotides, the CDR3 is TGTGCCAGCAGCGGGGACAGTGGGGCGAACGGGGAGCTGTTTTTT. The encoded protein is CASSGDSGANGELFF. Full variable domain (outside the CDR3, taken from reference TRBV5-4 and TRBJ2-2): ETGVTQSPTHLIKTRGQQVTLRCSSQSGHNTVSWYQQALGQGPQFIFQYYREEENGRGNFPPRFSGLQFPNYSSELNVNALELDDSALYLCASSGDSGANGELFFGEGSRLTVL.

This rearrangement joins TRBV5-1 to TRBJ1-1; perhaps TRBD1 as D (6 bases). The germline CDR1 and CDR2 sequences are SGHRS and YFSETQ. This CDR3 comprises 16 residues. V lost 2 bases and J lost 3, with 17 bases in between. The CDR3 DNA reads TGCGCCAGCAGCTTCCGGGACATCGGTAGGGACACTGAAGCTTTCTTT. Encoded protein: CASSFRDIGRDTEAFF.

The chain recombines TRBV4-1 with TRBJ2-7; 7 nucleotides match TRBD2. J lost 3 bases, V lost 5 bases, and 7 bases had no gene match. Germline CDR1 MGHRA, CDR2 YSYEKL. This CDR3 is 14 amino acids long. CDR3: CASSRTRTGYEQYF. The CDR3 nucleotides are TGCGCCAGCAGCAGGACTAGAACCGGCTACGAGCAGTACTTC.

The chain carries TRBV7-2 and TRBJ1-3; perhaps TRBD1 as D (5 bases). CDR3 length: 15 residues. Germline CDR1 is SGHTA and CDR2 is FQGNSA. V shed 2 bases and J shed 2 bases, with 10 bases lying between them. The CDR3 protein is CASSLMAGPGNTIYF. CDR3 DNA sequence: TGTGCCAGCAGCTTAATGGCAGGGCCTGGAAACACCATATATTTT. Together with reference TRBV7-2 and TRBJ1-3, the CDR3 gives the full variable domain: GAGVSQSPSNKVTEKGKDVELRCDPISGHTALYWYRQSLGQGLEFLIYFQGNSAPDKSGLPSDRFSAERTGGSVSTLTIQRTQQEDSAVYLCASSLMAGPGNTIYFGEGSWLTVV.

The chain combines TRBV5-1 with TRBJ1-1; perhaps TRBD1 as D (5 bases). The CDR3 consists of 15 residues. CDR1 and CDR2 (germline): SGHRS, YFSETQ. The germline V and J ends were trimmed by 0 bases and 4 bases, with 13 bases remaining between them. Here the CDR3 reads CASSLDPGVGTEAFF. The DNA of the CDR3 is TGCGCCAGCAGCTTGGATCCGGGGGTTGGCACTGAAGCTTTCTTT. The full variable domain, its missing parts supplied by reference TRBV5-1 and TRBJ1-1, is KAGVTQTPRYLIKTRGQQVTLSCSPISGHRSVSWYQQTPGQGLQFLFEYFSETQRNKGNFPGRFSGRQFSNSRSEMNVSTLELGDSALYLCASSLDPGVGTEAFFGQGTRLTVV.